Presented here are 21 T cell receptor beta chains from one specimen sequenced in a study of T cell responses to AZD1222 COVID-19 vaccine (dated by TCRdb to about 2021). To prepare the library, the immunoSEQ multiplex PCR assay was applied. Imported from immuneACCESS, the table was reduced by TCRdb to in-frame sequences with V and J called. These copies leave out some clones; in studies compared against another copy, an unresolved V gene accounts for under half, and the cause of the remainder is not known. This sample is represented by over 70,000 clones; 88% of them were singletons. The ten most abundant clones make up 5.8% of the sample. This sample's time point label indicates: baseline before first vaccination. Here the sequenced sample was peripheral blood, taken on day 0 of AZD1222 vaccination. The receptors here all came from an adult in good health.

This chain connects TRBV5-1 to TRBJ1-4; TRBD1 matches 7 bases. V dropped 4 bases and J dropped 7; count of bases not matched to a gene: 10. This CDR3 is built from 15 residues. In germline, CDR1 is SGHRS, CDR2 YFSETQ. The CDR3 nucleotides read TGCGCCAGCAGCGGAAACAGGGGTATCGGTGAAAAACTGTTTTTT. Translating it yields CASSGNRGIGEKLFF.

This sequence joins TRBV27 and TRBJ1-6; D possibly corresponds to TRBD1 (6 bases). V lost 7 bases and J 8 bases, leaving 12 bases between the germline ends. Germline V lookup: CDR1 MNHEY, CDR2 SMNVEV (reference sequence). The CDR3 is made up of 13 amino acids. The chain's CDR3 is CASTYHRDSPLHF. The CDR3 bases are TGTGCCAGCACCTATCACAGGGATTCACCCCTCCACTTT.

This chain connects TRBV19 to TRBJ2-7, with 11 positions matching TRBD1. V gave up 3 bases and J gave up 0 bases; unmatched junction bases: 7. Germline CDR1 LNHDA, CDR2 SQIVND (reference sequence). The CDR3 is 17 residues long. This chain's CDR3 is CASSISPGTGGSYEQYF. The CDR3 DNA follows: TGTGCCAGTAGTATCAGCCCCGGGACAGGGGGCTCCTACGAGCAGTACTTC.

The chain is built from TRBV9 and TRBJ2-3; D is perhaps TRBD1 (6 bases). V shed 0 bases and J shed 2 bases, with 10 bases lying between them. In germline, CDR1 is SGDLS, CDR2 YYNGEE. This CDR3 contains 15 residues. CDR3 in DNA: TGTGCCAGCAGCGTAGTGGGGGCCGTCACAGATACGCAGTATTTT. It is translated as CASSVVGAVTDTQYF.

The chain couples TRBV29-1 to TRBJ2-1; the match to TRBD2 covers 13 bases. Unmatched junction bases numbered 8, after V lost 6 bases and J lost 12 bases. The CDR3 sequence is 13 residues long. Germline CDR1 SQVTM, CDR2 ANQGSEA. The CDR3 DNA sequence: TGCAGCGTGAGCGGGACTAGCGGGATAGGGCAGTTCTTC. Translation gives CSVSGTSGIGQFF.

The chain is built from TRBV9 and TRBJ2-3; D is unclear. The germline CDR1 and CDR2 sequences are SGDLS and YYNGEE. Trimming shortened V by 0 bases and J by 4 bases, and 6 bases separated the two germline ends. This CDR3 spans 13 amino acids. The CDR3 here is CASSVASADTQYF. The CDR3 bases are TGTGCCAGCAGCGTAGCCTCAGCAGATACGCAGTATTTT.

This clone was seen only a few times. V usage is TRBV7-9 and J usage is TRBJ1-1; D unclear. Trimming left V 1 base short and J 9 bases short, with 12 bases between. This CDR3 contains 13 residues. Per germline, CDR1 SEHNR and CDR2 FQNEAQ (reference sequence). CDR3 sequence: CASSLGQNPKAFF. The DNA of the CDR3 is TGTGCCAGCAGCTTAGGACAAAACCCAAAAGCTTTCTTT.

The CDR3 nucleotides read TGTGCCAGCAAAATCGGGACAGGTACTGGAAACACCATATATTTT. As protein: CASKIGTGTGNTIYF. This chain connects TRBV6-5 to TRBJ1-3; 8 bases fit TRBD1. Germline V gene lookup returns CDR1 MNHEY and CDR2 SVGAGI. With V trimmed by 7 bases and J by 2 bases, 7 bases remained unmatched. The CDR3 is 15 residues long.

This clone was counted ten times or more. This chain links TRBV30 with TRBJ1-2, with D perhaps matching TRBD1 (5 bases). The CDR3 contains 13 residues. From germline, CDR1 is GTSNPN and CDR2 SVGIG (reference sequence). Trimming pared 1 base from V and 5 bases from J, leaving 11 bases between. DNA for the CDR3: TGTGCCTGGAGTGACAAAGGGGTTTATGGCTACACCTTC. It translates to CAWSDKGVYGYTF.

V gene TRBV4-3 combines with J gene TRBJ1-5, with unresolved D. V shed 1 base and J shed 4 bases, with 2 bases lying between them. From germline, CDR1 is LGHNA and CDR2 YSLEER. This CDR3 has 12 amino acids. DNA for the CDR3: TGCGCCAGCAGCCAAGGGAATCAGCCCCAGCATTTT. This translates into CASSQGNQPQHF.

This chain's CDR3 is CAISENRLSGYTF. CDR3 DNA sequence: TGTGCCATCAGTGAGAATCGACTTTCGGGCTACACCTTC. The J gene is TRBJ1-2, the V gene TRBV10-3; D gene unclear. Per the germline V gene, CDR1 is ENHRY and CDR2 is SYGVKD. The V and J ends lost 2 bases and 8 bases respectively, with 12 bases between them. The CDR3 is 13 residues long.

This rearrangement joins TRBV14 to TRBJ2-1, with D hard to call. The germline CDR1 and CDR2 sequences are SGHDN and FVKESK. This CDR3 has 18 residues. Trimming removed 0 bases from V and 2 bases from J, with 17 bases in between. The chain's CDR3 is CASSQEANRDPTYNEQFF. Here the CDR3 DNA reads TGTGCCAGCAGCCAAGAGGCTAACAGAGACCCGACCTACAATGAGCAGTTCTTC.

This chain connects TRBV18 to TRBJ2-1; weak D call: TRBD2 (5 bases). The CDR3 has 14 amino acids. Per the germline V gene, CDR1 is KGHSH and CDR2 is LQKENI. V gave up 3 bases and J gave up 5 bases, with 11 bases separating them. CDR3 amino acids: CASSPVATNNEQFF. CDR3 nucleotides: TGTGCCAGCTCACCGGTTGCGACTAACAATGAGCAGTTCTTC.

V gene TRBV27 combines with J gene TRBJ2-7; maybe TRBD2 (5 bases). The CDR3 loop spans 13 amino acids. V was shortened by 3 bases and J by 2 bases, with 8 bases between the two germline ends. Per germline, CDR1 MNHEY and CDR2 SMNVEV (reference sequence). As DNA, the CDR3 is TGTGCCAGCAGTTTCCGGGAAACCTACGAGCAGTACTTC. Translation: CASSFRETYEQYF.

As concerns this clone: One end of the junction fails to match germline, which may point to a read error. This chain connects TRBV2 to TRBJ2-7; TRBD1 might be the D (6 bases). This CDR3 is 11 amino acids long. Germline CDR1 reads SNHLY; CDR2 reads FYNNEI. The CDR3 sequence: CASRTDSRCHF. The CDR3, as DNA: TGTGCCAGCAGGACGGACAGTAGGTGTCACTTC.

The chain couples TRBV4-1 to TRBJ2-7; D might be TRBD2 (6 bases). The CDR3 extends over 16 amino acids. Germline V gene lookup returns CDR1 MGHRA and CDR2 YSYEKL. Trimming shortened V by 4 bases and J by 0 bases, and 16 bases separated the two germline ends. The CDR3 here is CASSPFGGSFSYEQYF. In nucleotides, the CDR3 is TGCGCCAGCAGCCCTTTTGGAGGGAGCTTCTCCTACGAGCAGTACTTC.

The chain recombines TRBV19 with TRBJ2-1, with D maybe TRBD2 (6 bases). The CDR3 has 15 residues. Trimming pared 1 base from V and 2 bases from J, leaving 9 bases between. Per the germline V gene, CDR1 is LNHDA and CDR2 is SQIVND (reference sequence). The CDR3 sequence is CASSIVGGTYNEQFF. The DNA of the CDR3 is TGTGCCAGTAGTATAGTTGGGGGGACCTACAATGAGCAGTTCTTC.

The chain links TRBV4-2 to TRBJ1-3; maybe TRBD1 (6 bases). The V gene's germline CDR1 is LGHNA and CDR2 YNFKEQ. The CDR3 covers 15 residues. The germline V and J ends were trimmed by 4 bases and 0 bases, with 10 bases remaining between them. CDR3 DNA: TGTGCCAGCAGCCCTGACAGGAACTCTGGAAACACCATATATTTT. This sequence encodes CASSPDRNSGNTIYF.

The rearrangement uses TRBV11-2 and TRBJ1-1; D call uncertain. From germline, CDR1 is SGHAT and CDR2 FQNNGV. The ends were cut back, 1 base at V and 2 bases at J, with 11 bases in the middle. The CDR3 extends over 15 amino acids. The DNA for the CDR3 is TGTGCCAGCAGCTTAGGCGGGCACCTTAACACTGAAGCTTTCTTT. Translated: CASSLGGHLNTEAFF.

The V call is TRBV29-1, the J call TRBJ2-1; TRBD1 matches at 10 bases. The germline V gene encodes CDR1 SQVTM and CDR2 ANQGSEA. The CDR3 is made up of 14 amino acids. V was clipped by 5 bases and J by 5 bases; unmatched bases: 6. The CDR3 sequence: CSVRGQGLDNEQFF. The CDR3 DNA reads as TGCAGCGTTCGGGGACAGGGGCTCGACAATGAGCAGTTCTTC.

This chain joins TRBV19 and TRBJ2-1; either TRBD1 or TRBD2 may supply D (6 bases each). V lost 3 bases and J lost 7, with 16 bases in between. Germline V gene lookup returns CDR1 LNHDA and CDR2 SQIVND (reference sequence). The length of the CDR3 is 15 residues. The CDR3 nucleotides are TGTGCCAGTAGTATGGGGGCTAGAGGAGGGAATGAGCAGTTCTTC. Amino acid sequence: CASSMGARGGNEQFF.